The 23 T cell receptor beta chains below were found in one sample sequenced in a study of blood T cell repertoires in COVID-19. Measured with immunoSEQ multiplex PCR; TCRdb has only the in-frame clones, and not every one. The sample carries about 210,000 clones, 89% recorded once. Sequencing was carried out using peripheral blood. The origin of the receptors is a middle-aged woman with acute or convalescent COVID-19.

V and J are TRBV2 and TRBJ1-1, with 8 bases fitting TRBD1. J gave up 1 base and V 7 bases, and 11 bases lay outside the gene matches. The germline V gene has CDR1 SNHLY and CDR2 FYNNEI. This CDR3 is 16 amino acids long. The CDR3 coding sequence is TGTGCCAGCACAACAGGGGGGGTCGCGAGGAACACTGAAGCTTTCTTT. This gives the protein CASTTGGVARNTEAFF.

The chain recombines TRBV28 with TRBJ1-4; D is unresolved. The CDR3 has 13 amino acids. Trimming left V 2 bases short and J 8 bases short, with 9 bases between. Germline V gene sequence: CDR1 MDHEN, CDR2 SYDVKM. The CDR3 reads CASSLLDTEKLFF. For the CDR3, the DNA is TGTGCCAGCAGTTTACTCGACACCGAAAAACTGTTTTTT.

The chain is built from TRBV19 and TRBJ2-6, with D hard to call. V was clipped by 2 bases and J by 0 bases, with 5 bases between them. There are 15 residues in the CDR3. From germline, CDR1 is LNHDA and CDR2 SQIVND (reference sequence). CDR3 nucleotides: TGTGCCAGTAGTATACTAGGCTCTGGGGCCAACGTCCTGACTTTC. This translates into CASSILGSGANVLTF.

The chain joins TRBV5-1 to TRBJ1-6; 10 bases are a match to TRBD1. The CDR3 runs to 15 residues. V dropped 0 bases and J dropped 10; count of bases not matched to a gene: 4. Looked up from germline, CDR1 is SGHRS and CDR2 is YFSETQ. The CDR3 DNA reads TGCGCCAGCAGCTTGGCCGGACAGGGGGGGTCACCCCTCCACTTT. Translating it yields CASSLAGQGGSPLHF.

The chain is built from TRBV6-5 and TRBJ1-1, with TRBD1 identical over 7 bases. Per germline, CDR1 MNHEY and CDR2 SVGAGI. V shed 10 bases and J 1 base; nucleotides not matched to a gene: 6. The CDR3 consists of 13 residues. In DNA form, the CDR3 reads TGTGCCATAGAGGGGGCCAAGAACACTGAAGCTTTCTTT. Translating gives CAIEGAKNTEAFF.

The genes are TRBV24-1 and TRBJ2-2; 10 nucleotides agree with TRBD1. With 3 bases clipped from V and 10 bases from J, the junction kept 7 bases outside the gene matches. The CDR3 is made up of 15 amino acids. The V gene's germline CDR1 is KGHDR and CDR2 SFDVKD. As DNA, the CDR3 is TGTGCCACCAGTGATACAAAGACAGGGGGCTTGGAGCTGTTTTTT. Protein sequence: CATSDTKTGGLELFF.

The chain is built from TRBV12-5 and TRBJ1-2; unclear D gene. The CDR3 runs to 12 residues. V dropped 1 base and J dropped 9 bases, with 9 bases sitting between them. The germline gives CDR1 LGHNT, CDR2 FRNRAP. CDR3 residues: CASGLDRGSYTF. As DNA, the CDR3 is TGTGCTAGTGGTTTGGACCGGGGAAGCTACACCTTC.

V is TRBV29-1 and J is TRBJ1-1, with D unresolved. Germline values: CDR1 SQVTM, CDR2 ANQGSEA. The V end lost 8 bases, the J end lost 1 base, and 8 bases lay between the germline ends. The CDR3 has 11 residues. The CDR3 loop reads CSITENTEAFF. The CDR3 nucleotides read TGCAGCATTACAGAGAACACTGAAGCTTTCTTT.

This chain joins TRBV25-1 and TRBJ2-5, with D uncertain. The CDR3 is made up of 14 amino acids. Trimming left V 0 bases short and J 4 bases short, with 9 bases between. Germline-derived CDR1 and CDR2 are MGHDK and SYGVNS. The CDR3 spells CASSEYKPPETQYF. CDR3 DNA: TGTGCCAGCAGTGAATACAAGCCTCCAGAGACCCAGTACTTC.

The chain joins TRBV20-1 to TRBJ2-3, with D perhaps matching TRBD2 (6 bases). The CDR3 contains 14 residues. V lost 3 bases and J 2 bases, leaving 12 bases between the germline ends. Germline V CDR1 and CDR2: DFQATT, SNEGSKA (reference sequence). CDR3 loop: CSASGDSFTDTQYF. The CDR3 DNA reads TGCAGTGCTAGTGGGGACTCCTTCACAGATACGCAGTATTTT.

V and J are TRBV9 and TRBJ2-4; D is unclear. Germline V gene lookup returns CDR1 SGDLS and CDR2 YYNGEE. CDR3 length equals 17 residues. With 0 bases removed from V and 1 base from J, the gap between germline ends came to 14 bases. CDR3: CASSVGYADTAKNIQYF. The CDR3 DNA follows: TGTGCCAGCAGCGTAGGTTATGCAGACACGGCCAAAAACATTCAGTACTTC.

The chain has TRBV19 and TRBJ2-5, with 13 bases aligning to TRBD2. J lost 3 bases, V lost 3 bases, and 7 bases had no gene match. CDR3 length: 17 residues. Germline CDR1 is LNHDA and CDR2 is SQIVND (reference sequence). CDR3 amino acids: CASSISTSGGPEETQYF. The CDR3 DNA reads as TGTGCCAGTAGTATCTCGACTAGCGGGGGGCCCGAAGAGACCCAGTACTTC.

CDR3: CASSAGQSYGYTF. CDR3 nucleotide sequence: TGTGCCAGCAGCGCCGGACAGAGCTATGGCTACACCTTC. The chain links TRBV9 to TRBJ1-2; a possible D gene is TRBD1 (6 bases). The CDR3 consists of 13 residues. Germline V gene lookup returns CDR1 SGDLS and CDR2 YYNGEE. Trimming left V 3 bases short and J 4 bases short, with 10 bases between.

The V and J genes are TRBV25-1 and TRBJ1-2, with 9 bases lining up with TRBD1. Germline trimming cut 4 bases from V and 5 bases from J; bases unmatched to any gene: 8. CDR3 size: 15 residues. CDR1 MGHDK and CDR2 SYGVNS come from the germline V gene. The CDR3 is CASSGRGTGRYGYTF. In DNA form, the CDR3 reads TGTGCCAGCAGTGGTCGGGGGACAGGGAGATATGGCTACACCTTC.

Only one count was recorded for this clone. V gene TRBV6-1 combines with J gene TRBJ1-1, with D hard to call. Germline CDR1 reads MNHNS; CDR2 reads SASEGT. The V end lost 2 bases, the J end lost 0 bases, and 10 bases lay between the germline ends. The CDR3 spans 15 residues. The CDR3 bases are TGTGCCAGCAGTGAACTAGAGCGGGTGAACACTGAAGCTTTCTTT. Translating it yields CASSELERVNTEAFF.

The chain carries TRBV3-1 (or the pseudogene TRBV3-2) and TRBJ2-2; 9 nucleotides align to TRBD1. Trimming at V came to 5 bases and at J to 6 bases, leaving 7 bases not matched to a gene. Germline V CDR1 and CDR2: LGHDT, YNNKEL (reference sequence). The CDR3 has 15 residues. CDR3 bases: TGTGCCAGCAGCTCACCGGGACAGGGTGCCGGGGAGCTGTTTTTT. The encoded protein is CASSSPGQGAGELFF.

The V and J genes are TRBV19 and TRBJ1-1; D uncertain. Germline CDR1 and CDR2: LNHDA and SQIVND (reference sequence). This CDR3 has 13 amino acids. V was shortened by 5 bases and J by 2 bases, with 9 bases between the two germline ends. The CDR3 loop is CASSPSANTEAFF. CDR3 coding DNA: TGTGCCAGTAGTCCCAGTGCTAACACTGAAGCTTTCTTT.

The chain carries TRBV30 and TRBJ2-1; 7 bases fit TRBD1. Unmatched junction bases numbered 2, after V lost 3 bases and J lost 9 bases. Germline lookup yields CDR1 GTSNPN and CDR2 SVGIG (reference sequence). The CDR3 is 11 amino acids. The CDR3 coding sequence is TGTGCCTGGAGCGAGGGGGCTGAGCAGTTCTTC. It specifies CAWSEGAEQFF.

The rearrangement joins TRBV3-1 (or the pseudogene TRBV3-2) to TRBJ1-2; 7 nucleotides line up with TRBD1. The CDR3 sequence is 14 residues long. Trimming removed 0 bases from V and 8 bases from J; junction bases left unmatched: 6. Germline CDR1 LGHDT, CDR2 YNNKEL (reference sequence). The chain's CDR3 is CASSQDLEGGGYTF. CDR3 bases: TGTGCCAGCAGCCAAGATCTTGAAGGGGGCGGCTACACCTTC.

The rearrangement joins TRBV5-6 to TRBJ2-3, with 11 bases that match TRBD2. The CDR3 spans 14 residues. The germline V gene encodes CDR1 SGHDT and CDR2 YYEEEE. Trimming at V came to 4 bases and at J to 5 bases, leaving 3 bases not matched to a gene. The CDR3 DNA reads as TGTGCCAGCAGCGGAACTAGCGGGGGAGATACGCAGTATTTT. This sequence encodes CASSGTSGGDTQYF.

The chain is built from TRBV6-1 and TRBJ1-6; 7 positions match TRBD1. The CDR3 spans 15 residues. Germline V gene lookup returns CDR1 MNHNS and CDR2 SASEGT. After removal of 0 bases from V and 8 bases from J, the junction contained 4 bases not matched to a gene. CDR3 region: CASSEAHRGHSPLHF. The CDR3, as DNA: TGTGCCAGCAGTGAAGCCCACAGGGGACATTCACCCCTCCACTTT.

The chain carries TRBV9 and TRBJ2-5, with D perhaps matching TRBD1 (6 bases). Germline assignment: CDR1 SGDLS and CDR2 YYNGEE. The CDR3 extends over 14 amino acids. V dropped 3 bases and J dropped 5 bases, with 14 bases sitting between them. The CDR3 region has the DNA TGTGCCAGCAGCGACCGAGGGGGTGGGGAGACCCAGTACTTC. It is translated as CASSDRGGGETQYF.

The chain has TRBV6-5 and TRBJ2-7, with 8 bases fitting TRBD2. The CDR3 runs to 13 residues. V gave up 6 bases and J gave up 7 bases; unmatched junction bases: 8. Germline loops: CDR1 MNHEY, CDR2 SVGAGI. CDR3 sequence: CASRESGGREQYV. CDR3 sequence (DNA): TGTGCCAGCAGAGAGAGCGGGGGAAGGGAGCAGTACGTC.